The clone carrying this TCR beta chain has ten or more counts. Newly diagnosed hyperthyroidism donors, aged 18 to 65, duration under 2 months. Physicians reached a diagnosis by relying on clinical symptoms, serum thyroxine, TRAb, thyroid ultrasound and orbital computed tomography. Trimming stripped 1 base from V and 6 bases from J, with 7 bases between. CDR1 and CDR2 (germline): SEHNR, FQNEAQ (reference sequence). The length of the CDR3 is 14 residues. TCR beta CDR3 amplification used RNA transcripts. Amplification began with first-round RT-PCR using HTBI primers, then second-round multiplex PCR was performed. From the multiplex PCR reads, TCRdb called clonotypes with MiXCR, one entry per CDR3 protein. The sample includes approximately 1.2 million distinct CDR3 sequences, roughly two fifths of them seen just once. This sample was included in a study of Graves' ophthalmopathy and Graves' hyperthyroidism.

The sequence was obtained from an adult man with Graves' hyperthyroidism. The specimen sequenced was peripheral blood or thyroid tissue (not recorded which). This chain connects TRBV7-9 to TRBJ1-6; D is undetermined. CDR3 nucleotides: TGTGCCAGCAGCTTAGAAGACACTAATTCACCCCTCCACTTT. It encodes CASSLEDTNSPLHF.